This entry describes one T cell receptor (beta chain). Its specificity is unknown. These data originate in a study of cytomegalovirus exposure and HLA in healthy donors. Study summary: Among the 300 to 450 genotyped donors, about 81% were placed in the Caucasian-associated ancestry cluster.

Points from the study as a whole: It was shown in a later analysis that HLA-associated TCR beta chains were more clonally expanded than other, equally common chains. Across donors, presence/absence analyses took sequencing depth to be roughly uniform. The availability of immune exposure information extended only to CMV serostatus.

PCR amplification relied on 60 Vbeta primers (plus 13 Jbeta primers). Assay used: immunoSEQ multiplex PCR; TCRdb lists only in-frame clones, some missing. Of roughly 220,000 clones listed, about 70% are singletons. V dropped 7 bases and J dropped 4; count of bases not matched to a gene: 7. In germline, CDR1 is LNHDA, CDR2 SQIVND (reference sequence). There are 14 residues in the CDR3. The clonotype comes from a man between 40 and 49 years old in good health and CMV-seropositive. The chain employs TRBV19 and TRBJ2-3, with 8 bases that match TRBD2. The material sequenced was PBMCs. CDR3 protein: CASKTGGLPDTQYF. The CDR3 region has the DNA TGTGCCAGTAAAACGGGGGGGCTACCAGATACGCAGTATTTT.